Listed below are T cell receptor beta chains from one sample, sequenced in a study of cytomegalovirus exposure and HLA in healthy donors. Assay: immunoSEQ multiplex PCR; the TCRdb copy retains only in-frame clones and omits some. Here the sample spans approximately 190,000 clones, 70% to 85% being singletons. Sample: PBMCs. The receptors were gathered from a middle-aged man in good health and CMV-seropositive. Each CDR3 is given with its conserved first and last residue. A D gene is named only where the DNA matches it firmly. Some rows mark clone size as missing; the rest say once, few, many or name a class of expanded clone.

J: TRBJ2-5
D: -
size: -
length: 13
V: TRBV7-9
CDR3: CASSLDTQETQYF
DNA: TGTGCCAGCAGCTTGGACACCCAAGAGACCCAGTACTTC

J: TRBJ1-4
D: -
size: once
length: 15
V: TRBV7-2
CDR3: CASSPPHAGAEKLFF
DNA: TGTGCCAGCAGCCCTCCCCATGCCGGTGCCGAAAAACTGTTTTTT

J: TRBJ2-7
D: TRBD1
size: -
length: 14
V: TRBV5-4
CDR3: CASSLVGGADEQYF
DNA: TGTGCCAGCAGCTTGGTAGGGGGCGCGGACGAGCAGTACTTC

J: TRBJ2-1
D: TRBD2
size: -
length: 14
V: TRBV2
CDR3: CASSTSGLYNEQFF
DNA: TGTGCCAGCTCGACTAGCGGGCTCTACAATGAGCAGTTCTTC

J: TRBJ2-5
D: TRBD1
size: once
length: 15
V: TRBV15
CDR3: CATSREGDRVETQYF
DNA: TGTGCCACCAGCAGAGAGGGGGACAGGGTAGAGACCCAGTACTTC

J: TRBJ1-2
D: TRBD1
size: -
length: 14
V: TRBV7-2
CDR3: CASSLVGQGDGYTF
DNA: TGTGCCAGCAGCTTAGTTGGACAGGGGGATGGCTACACCTTC

J: TRBJ2-5
D: TRBD1
size: -
length: 18
V: TRBV11-2
CDR3: CASSLDRGTGGFRETQYF
DNA: TGTGCCAGCAGCTTAGATCGGGGGACAGGGGGCTTTCGGGAGACCCAGTACTTC

J: TRBJ2-7
D: TRBD1
size: -
length: 15
V: TRBV9
CDR3: CASSVGTGASYEQYF
DNA: TGTGCCAGCAGCGTAGGGACAGGGGCCTCCTACGAGCAGTACTTC

J: TRBJ2-5
D: TRBD2
size: once
length: 13
V: TRBV29-1
CDR3: CSVDGLAEETQYF
DNA: TGCAGCGTTGACGGACTAGCGGAAGAGACCCAGTACTTC

J: TRBJ2-3
D: TRBD2
size: -
length: 18
V: TRBV9
CDR3: CASSVGTSGTLSTDTQYF
DNA: TGTGCCAGCAGCGTAGGGACTAGCGGAACCCTAAGCACAGATACGCAGTATTTT

J: TRBJ2-2
D: TRBD1
size: -
length: 15
V: TRBV6-5
CDR3: CASSYEQGALGELFF
DNA: TGTGCCAGCAGTTACGAACAGGGGGCACTGGGGGAGCTGTTTTTT

J: TRBJ2-3
D: TRBD2
size: -
length: 14
V: TRBV6-6
CDR3: CASSSSGGTDTQYF
DNA: TGTGCCAGCAGTTCTAGCGGGGGCACAGATACGCAGTATTTT

J: TRBJ2-3
D: -
size: -
length: 15
V: TRBV7-2
CDR3: CASSLLGLNTDTQYF
DNA: TGTGCCAGCAGCCTCCTGGGACTTAACACAGATACGCAGTATTTT

J: TRBJ2-5
D: -
size: -
length: 13
V: TRBV4-1
CDR3: CASSQYSGETQYF
DNA: TGCGCCAGCAGCCAATACTCAGGGGAGACCCAGTACTTC

J: TRBJ1-5
D: -
size: few
length: 20
V: TRBV6-1
CDR3: CASSEAIPTYPLRDNQPQHF
DNA: TGTGCCAGCAGTGAAGCCATTCCAACCTACCCCCTCCGGGATAATCAGCCCCAGCATTTT

J: TRBJ2-3
D: TRBD2
size: few
length: 14
V: TRBV19
CDR3: CASSLAGGTDTQYF
DNA: TGTGCCAGTAGCCTAGCGGGAGGCACAGATACGCAGTATTTT

J: TRBJ2-7
D: TRBD1
size: -
length: 16
V: TRBV5-6
CDR3: CASSASQTGVPYEQYF
DNA: TGTGCCAGCAGCGCCTCGCAGACAGGGGTCCCCTACGAGCAGTACTTC

J: TRBJ2-5
D: -
size: -
length: 13
V: TRBV6-5
CDR3: CASSPGFRETQYF
DNA: TGTGCCAGCAGTCCGGGATTTCGGGAGACCCAGTACTTC

J: TRBJ2-7
D: -
size: -
length: 15
V: TRBV29-1
CDR3: CSVEAPGYKSYEQYF
DNA: TGCAGCGTTGAAGCGCCAGGGTATAAGTCCTACGAGCAGTACTTC

J: TRBJ2-7
D: -
size: once
length: 17
V: TRBV7-9
CDR3: CASSITLDSMISYEQYF
DNA: TGTGCCAGCAGCATAACTTTGGACAGCATGATCTCCTACGAGCAGTACTTC

J: TRBJ2-7
D: -
size: -
length: 12
V: TRBV28
CDR3: CASSRSTPPGYF
DNA: TGTGCCAGCAGTCGATCTACCCCCCCGGGGTACTTC

J: TRBJ2-7
D: -
size: -
length: 12
V: TRBV10-2
CDR3: CASGPDSYEQYF
DNA: TGCGCCAGCGGGCCGGACAGCTACGAGCAGTACTTC

J: TRBJ1-4
D: -
size: -
length: 15
V: TRBV18
CDR3: CASSPGRRDNEKLFF
DNA: TGTGCCAGCTCACCAGGCCGTCGGGATAATGAAAAACTGTTTTTT

J: TRBJ2-7
D: -
size: -
length: 13
V: TRBV19
CDR3: CATRPDTSYEQYF
DNA: TGTGCCACCCGTCCGGACACCTCCTACGAGCAGTACTTC

J: TRBJ2-7
D: -
size: -
length: 15
V: TRBV5-1
CDR3: CASSPGGQGGGEQYF
DNA: TGCGCCAGCAGCCCCGGCGGACAGGGCGGGGGCGAGCAGTACTTC

J: TRBJ2-7
D: TRBD2
size: -
length: 15
V: TRBV6-5
CDR3: CASSYSGLAGSEQYF
DNA: TGTGCCAGCAGTTACTCGGGACTAGCGGGAAGCGAGCAGTACTTC

J: TRBJ2-5
D: TRBD2
size: -
length: 15
V: TRBV7-3
CDR3: CASSYQAGGPETQYF
DNA: TGTGCCAGCAGTTACCAAGCGGGAGGGCCAGAGACCCAGTACTTC

J: TRBJ2-7
D: TRBD1
size: once
length: 15
V: TRBV30
CDR3: CAWRRSTGSFYEQYF
DNA: TGTGCCTGGAGGCGTTCGACAGGGAGTTTCTACGAGCAGTACTTC

J: TRBJ2-7
D: TRBD2
size: few
length: 15
V: TRBV5-1
CDR3: CASRRTSGNSYEQYF
DNA: TGCGCCAGCAGACGTACTAGCGGAAACTCCTACGAGCAGTACTTC

J: TRBJ2-7
D: -
size: -
length: 15
V: TRBV19
CDR3: CASSTSPSEYYEQYF
DNA: TGTGCCAGTAGTACCTCCCCGAGCGAGTATTACGAGCAGTACTTC

J: TRBJ2-1
D: TRBD2
size: -
length: 17
V: TRBV7-6
CDR3: CASSPSGGAGSYNEQFF
DNA: TGTGCCAGCAGCCCTAGCGGGGGAGCCGGATCCTACAATGAGCAGTTCTTC

J: TRBJ1-4
D: -
size: -
length: 15
V: TRBV7-2
CDR3: CASSSSGVSSEKLFF
DNA: TGTGCCAGCAGCTCCTCGGGGGTATCGAGTGAAAAACTGTTTTTT